The 30 T cell receptor beta chains reported below all come from one sample, sequenced in a study of blood T cell repertoires in COVID-19. The table came from immunoSEQ multiplex PCR; TCRdb's copy has only in-frame clones and leaves some out. The sample includes about 140,000 clones, around 87% of them seen just once. Sequenced: peripheral blood. The origin of the receptors is a woman aged 60-75 years with active COVID-19.

This clone was detected a few times. The sample holds other DNA sequences that translate to the same CDR3. The V call is TRBV6-5, the J call TRBJ2-7, with 11 bases aligning to TRBD1. The germline gives CDR1 MNHEY, CDR2 SVGAGI. Germline trimming cut 0 bases from V and 3 bases from J; bases unmatched to any gene: 1. The CDR3 is made up of 15 amino acids. This CDR3 is CASSYSGTGGYEQYF. CDR3 nucleotides: TGTGCCAGCAGTTACTCCGGGACAGGGGGCTACGAGCAGTACTTC.

The chain carries TRBV9 and TRBJ2-1; TRBD2 matches 13 bases. Germline V gene sequence: CDR1 SGDLS, CDR2 YYNGEE. Unmatched junction bases numbered 14, after V lost 4 bases and J lost 7 bases. This CDR3 contains 18 residues. CDR3 region: CASSLSPGTSGKRNEQFF. The CDR3 nucleotides are TGTGCCAGCAGCCTCTCCCCCGGGACTAGCGGGAAACGGAATGAGCAGTTCTTC.

The chain recombines TRBV2 with TRBJ2-1; 15 positions agree with TRBD2. The V segment lost 2 bases and the J segment 8 bases; nucleotides outside the gene matches: 7. Germline V lookup: CDR1 SNHLY, CDR2 FYNNEI. This CDR3 is built from 17 residues. CDR3 region: CASSEMGLAGGSDEQFF. The CDR3 bases are TGTGCCAGCAGTGAAATGGGACTAGCGGGAGGATCGGATGAGCAGTTCTTC. Looking up the rest from reference TRBV2 and TRBJ2-1 gives the full variable domain: EPEVTQTPSHQVTQMGQEVILRCVPISNHLYFYWYRQILGQKVEFLVSFYNNEISEKSEIFDDQFSVERPDGSNFTLKIRSTKLEDSAMYFCASSEMGLAGGSDEQFFGPGTRLTVL.

V gene TRBV28 combines with J gene TRBJ1-6, with TRBD1 matching over 10 bases. Trimming removed 11 bases from V and 3 bases from J; junction bases left unmatched: 13. The CDR3 runs to 17 residues. The germline CDR1 and CDR2 sequences are MDHEN and SYDVKM. This CDR3 reads CAGRRGTGEGYNSPLHF. In DNA, the CDR3 is TGTGCCGGACGTCGGGGGACAGGGGAAGGCTATAATTCACCCCTCCACTTT.

Note on this clone: Other DNA sequences in this specimen translate into the identical CDR3. The DNA for the CDR3 is TGTGCCAGTAGTAGACGGGGACTCACTGAAGCTTTCTTT. Protein product: CASSRRGLTEAFF. The gene calls are TRBV19 and TRBJ1-1; a possible D gene is TRBD1 (5 bases). The CDR3 has 13 residues. Germline V lookup: CDR1 LNHDA, CDR2 SQIVND (reference sequence). The V end lost 4 bases, the J end lost 4 bases, and 10 bases lay between the germline ends.

V is TRBV5-4 and J is TRBJ2-7; 10 bases agree with TRBD1. The V gene end was trimmed by 0 bases and the J gene end by 2 bases; junction bases not matched to a gene: 5. The CDR3 is made up of 16 amino acids. Germline V gene data show CDR1 as SGHNT and CDR2 as YYREEE (reference sequence). CDR3 amino acids: CASSLGAGTGAYEQYF. CDR3 DNA: TGTGCCAGCAGCTTGGGTGCCGGGACAGGGGCCTACGAGCAGTACTTC. The full variable domain, in which reference TRBV5-4 and TRBJ2-7 provide the parts outside the CDR3, is ETGVTQSPTHLIKTRGQQVTLRCSSQSGHNTVSWYQQALGQGPQFIFQYYREEENGRGNFPPRFSGLQFPNYSSELNVNALELDDSALYLCASSLGAGTGAYEQYFGPGTRLTVT.

In this sample, this clone turned up once. The genes are TRBV21-1 and TRBJ1-2; the table assigns TRBD1, which was not confirmed against the DNA. TRBV21-1 is a pseudogene locus. The CDR3 runs 15 residues. The CDR3 loop is CASSKGQITNYGYTF. In DNA form, the CDR3 reads TGTGCCAGCAGCAAAGGACAGATCACTAACTATGGCTACACCTTC.

J is TRBJ1-4 and V is TRBV2, with 9 positions matching TRBD1. V lost 8 bases and J lost 8; bases outside the gene matches: 12. There are 15 residues in the CDR3. The germline gives CDR1 SNHLY, CDR2 FYNNEI. The CDR3 is CASQAWTGDGEKLFF. The CDR3 nucleotides are TGTGCCAGCCAAGCATGGACAGGGGACGGAGAAAAACTGTTTTTT.

This chain joins TRBV7-9 and TRBJ1-1; D not resolved. This CDR3 has 14 amino acids. The germline V gene has CDR1 SEHNR and CDR2 FQNEAQ (reference sequence). Between the trimmed V and J ends, which lost 3 bases and 1 base, there was a span of 9 bases. The CDR3 spells CASSFPGRNTEAFF. Here the CDR3 DNA reads TGTGCCAGCAGCTTCCCCGGGAGGAACACTGAAGCTTTCTTT.

The rearrangement links TRBV9 to TRBJ2-3; D unresolved. Germline assignment: CDR1 SGDLS and CDR2 YYNGEE. This CDR3 comprises 14 residues. V lost 0 bases and J lost 1, with 6 bases in between. This chain's CDR3 is CASSVEPRTDTQYF. The DNA of the CDR3 is TGTGCCAGCAGCGTAGAGCCACGCACAGATACGCAGTATTTT.

The chain joins TRBV29-1 to TRBJ2-1, with 12 nucleotides matching TRBD2. The junction had 3 bases not matched to a gene; V was cut back by 6 bases and J by 6 bases. Germline V gene sequence: CDR1 SQVTM, CDR2 ANQGSEA. The CDR3 loop spans 13 amino acids. The CDR3 is CSVTSGRRNEQFF. In nucleotides, the CDR3 is TGCAGCGTGACTAGCGGGAGACGCAATGAGCAGTTCTTC.

CDR3 amino acids: CASKREGSYTQYF. CDR3 bases: TGTGCCAGCAAGCGGGAGGGCTCATATACGCAGTATTTT. The chain carries TRBV19 and TRBJ2-3, with TRBD2 matching 10 bases. CDR3 length: 13 amino acids. CDR1 is LNHDA and CDR2 is SQIVND in the germline V gene (reference sequence). After removal of 9 bases from V and 7 bases from J, the junction contained 7 bases not matched to a gene.

This chain joins TRBV5-4 and TRBJ1-2; 7 nucleotides agree with TRBD1. Germline V lookup: CDR1 SGHNT, CDR2 YYREEE (reference sequence). Germline trimming cut 4 bases from V and 11 bases from J; bases unmatched to any gene: 8. The CDR3 is 12 amino acids. The CDR3 protein is CASSVWDSQYTF. The CDR3 DNA is TGTGCCAGCAGCGTATGGGACAGCCAGTACACCTTC.

The CDR3 loop is CASSAPLRERRAYNEQFF. DNA of the CDR3: TGTGCCAGCAGTGCACCTCTAAGGGAGCGGAGAGCTTACAATGAGCAGTTCTTC. This chain uses TRBV2 with TRBJ2-1, with D perhaps matching TRBD2 (5 bases). The CDR3 is 18 residues long. V dropped 4 bases and J dropped 4 bases, with 23 bases sitting between them. CDR1 and CDR2 (germline): SNHLY, FYNNEI.

The chain carries TRBV28 and TRBJ1-2; 11 bases fit TRBD1. CDR1 is MDHEN, CDR2 SYDVKM, per germline. The CDR3 spans 15 residues. The junction had 3 bases not matched to a gene; V was cut back by 2 bases and J by 4 bases. The CDR3 loop is CASSLEGTGGYGYTF. In DNA form, the CDR3 reads TGTGCCAGCAGTTTAGAGGGGACAGGGGGCTATGGCTACACCTTC.

The chain employs TRBV7-2 and TRBJ2-1; no clear D. The V end was cut by 1 base, the J end by 10 bases, with 8 bases between. CDR1 SGHTA and CDR2 FQGNSA come from the germline V gene. There are 12 residues in the CDR3. In DNA, the CDR3 is TGTGCCAGCAGCTTAGATTGGCAAGAGCAGTTCTTC. It yields the protein CASSLDWQEQFF. The whole variable domain, filled in from reference TRBV7-2 and TRBJ2-1, reads GAGVSQSPSNKVTEKGKDVELRCDPISGHTALYWYRQSLGQGLEFLIYFQGNSAPDKSGLPSDRFSAERTGGSVSTLTIQRTQQEDSAVYLCASSLDWQEQFFGPGTRLTVL.

The chain is built from TRBV6-5 and TRBJ2-3; 8 nucleotides align to TRBD2. Germline lookup yields CDR1 MNHEY and CDR2 SVGAGI. CDR3 length: 14 residues. V was clipped by 2 bases and J by 6 bases; unmatched bases: 4. The DNA for the CDR3 is TGTGCCAGCAGTTACGGACGGGAGGGTGATACGCAGTATTTT. Encoded protein: CASSYGREGDTQYF.

The chain joins TRBV12-3 or TRBV12-4 to TRBJ1-1; D ambiguous. This CDR3 spans 11 amino acids. Trimming stripped 5 bases from V and 6 bases from J, with 7 bases between. CDR3 protein: CASSQRSEAFF. The CDR3, as DNA: TGTGCCAGCAGTCAACGGTCTGAAGCTTTCTTT.

This clone was found once. This rearrangement joins TRBV20-1 to TRBJ1-2, with 7 bases fitting TRBD1. The trim removed 5 bases at V and 6 bases at J, leaving 0 bases unmatched. Germline CDR1 reads DFQATT; CDR2 reads SNEGSKA (reference sequence). The CDR3 spans 10 residues. CDR3: CSADRDGYTF. The CDR3, as DNA: TGCAGTGCTGACAGGGATGGCTACACCTTC.

The genes are TRBV4-1 and TRBJ2-7, with TRBD1 as a possible D gene (5 bases). Germline CDR1 is MGHRA and CDR2 is YSYEKL. V was cut by 6 bases and J by 4 bases, with 22 bases left in between. The CDR3 has 16 residues. DNA of the CDR3: TGCGCCAGCAGTCCAAGGGGCTCCCGCGCGGCATACGAGCAGTACTTC. Its protein is CASSPRGSRAAYEQYF.

The chain is built from TRBV4-3 and TRBJ1-3, with D tentatively TRBD1 (6 bases). V was shortened by 0 bases and J by 4 bases, with 16 bases between the two germline ends. CDR1 LGHNA and CDR2 YSLEER come from the germline V gene. The length of the CDR3 is 17 residues. CDR3 bases: TGCGCCAGCAGCCAAGACCCGGTTTTGGGGGCCGGAAACACCATATATTTT. It codes for CASSQDPVLGAGNTIYF.

This chain connects TRBV29-1 to TRBJ2-7, with 10 bases aligning to TRBD1. The germline V gene encodes CDR1 SQVTM and CDR2 ANQGSEA. V shed 6 bases, J shed 7 bases, and the junction held 12 bases outside the gene matches. CDR3 length: 14 amino acids. This chain's CDR3 is CSVRQGASRREQYF. The CDR3 coding sequence is TGCAGCGTAAGACAGGGGGCCAGCAGGAGGGAGCAGTACTTC.

The chain carries TRBV11-2 and TRBJ2-3; possible D gene TRBD2, 5 bases. Germline lookup yields CDR1 SGHAT and CDR2 FQNNGV. The CDR3 is made up of 15 amino acids. The ends were cut back, 4 bases at V and 0 bases at J, with 11 bases in the middle. The CDR3 DNA is TGTGCCAGCAGCTCCCGACGGGGTAGCACAGATACGCAGTATTTT. Translation gives CASSSRRGSTDTQYF. Full variable domain (missing parts from reference TRBV11-2 and TRBJ2-3): EAGVAQSPRYKIIEKRQSVAFWCNPISGHATLYWYQQILGQGPKLLIQFQNNGVVDDSQLPKDRFSAERLKGVDSTLKIQPAKLEDSAVYLCASSSRRGSTDTQYFGPGTRLTVL.

J is TRBJ1-2 and V is TRBV6-6; no clear D. The CDR3 is 12 residues long. The V end was cut by 4 bases, the J end by 8 bases, with 11 bases between. The germline V gene encodes CDR1 MNHNY and CDR2 SVGAGI (reference sequence). CDR3 DNA sequence: TGTGCCAGCAGTTTGGCTCAGGAAGGCTACACCTTC. This sequence encodes CASSLAQEGYTF.

The chain couples TRBV7-8 to TRBJ2-1, with TRBD2 identical over 15 bases. The germline V gene encodes CDR1 SGHVS and CDR2 FQNEAQ. V lost 1 base, J lost 10 bases, and 5 bases stayed unmatched. The CDR3 spans 16 residues. CDR3 amino acids: CASSLVGLAGGREQFF. The CDR3, as DNA: TGTGCCAGCAGCTTAGTTGGACTAGCGGGAGGGCGGGAGCAGTTCTTC. The variable domain in full, with the rest retrieved from reference TRBV7-8 and TRBJ2-1, is GAGVSQSPRYKVAKRGQDVALRCDPISGHVSLFWYQQALGQGPEFLTYFQNEAQLDKSGLPSDRFFAERPEGSVSTLKIQRTQQEDSAVYLCASSLVGLAGGREQFFGPGTRLTVL.

The rearrangement joins TRBV7-6 to TRBJ2-7, with 7 bases identical to TRBD2. J lost 2 bases, V lost 8 bases, and 15 bases had no gene match. The V gene's germline CDR1 is SGHVS and CDR2 FNYEAQ. The CDR3 has 16 residues. The CDR3 is CASGGGGVLNTYEQYF. The CDR3, as DNA: TGTGCCAGCGGGGGGGGAGGCGTACTAAATACCTACGAGCAGTACTTC.

The rearrangement uses TRBV6-5 and TRBJ1-1; the D gene is possibly TRBD1 (6 bases). Germline CDR1 MNHEY, CDR2 SVGAGI. V was clipped by 8 bases and J by 1 base, with 8 bases between them. CDR3 size: 12 residues. Here the CDR3 DNA reads TGTGCCAGCGGACAGCGGAACACTGAAGCTTTCTTT. It yields the protein CASGQRNTEAFF.

V and J are TRBV14 and TRBJ2-3, with TRBD1 identical over 7 bases. The ends lost 4 bases at V and 0 bases at J; junction bases unmatched: 7. Germline CDR1 reads SGHDN; CDR2 reads FVKESK. This CDR3 has 16 amino acids. CDR3 DNA: TGTGCCAGCAGCCGAACCGGGACAGCAAGCACAGATACGCAGTATTTT. Translation: CASSRTGTASTDTQYF.

The J gene is TRBJ2-7, the V gene TRBV27; 7 nucleotides align to TRBD2. CDR1 and CDR2 from the germline V gene are MNHEY and SMNVEV (reference sequence). V lost 3 bases, J lost 2 bases, and 7 bases stayed unmatched. CDR3 length equals 15 residues. As DNA, the CDR3 is TGTGCCAGCAGTTTGACGGGACTACCCACCTACGAGCAGTACTTC. Amino acids: CASSLTGLPTYEQYF.

This chain links TRBV4-3 with TRBJ1-2; D remains ambiguous. The CDR3 spans 17 residues. Germline V CDR1 and CDR2: LGHNA, YSLEER. V lost 0 bases and J lost 4, with 18 bases in between. Here the CDR3 reads CASSQEGISLGSYGYTF. The CDR3, as DNA: TGCGCCAGCAGCCAAGAAGGTATCTCTCTCGGGAGCTATGGCTACACCTTC.